The rows below give T cell receptor beta chains drawn from one sample of a study of blood T cell repertoires in COVID-19. The assay was immunoSEQ multiplex PCR, and TCRdb's table has in-frame clones only and misses some. The sample has 200,000 or so clones, more than 80% seen once. Sequencing was carried out using PBMCs or T cells enriched from blood (not recorded which). These receptor sequences come from a woman aged 18-30 years in a cohort exposed to, infected with or recovered from COVID-19 (not recorded which). Each CDR3 is given with its conserved first and last residue. Each record gives: CDR3 DNA, CDR3 protein, V gene, clone size, J gene, D gene. The D gene is left open where the match is weak. Only part of the rows carry a size: once, few, many, or a class if the clone is expanded.

TGCGCCAGCAGCCAGGGAGAAAACTATAATTCACCCCTCCACTTT,CASSQGENYNSPLHF,TRBV4-1,-,TRBJ1-6,-
TGTGCCAGCAGCTTAGGCGTGGGACAGGGGGACTATGGCTACACCTTC,CASSLGVGQGDYGYTF,TRBV7-6,-,TRBJ1-2,TRBD1
TGTGCCAGCAGCTCCCGACTAGCGGGGGGGTATTCTTACGAGCAGTACTTC,CASSSRLAGGYSYEQYF,TRBV5-6,once,TRBJ2-7,TRBD2
TGTGCCAGTCTGGCACAACCGGGACAGGGGTGGGCTGAAGCTTTCTTT,CASLAQPGQGWAEAFF,TRBV19,-,TRBJ1-1,TRBD1
TGTGCCAGCAGCCCAGCGGGAGCTGGGGCCTACGAGCAGTACTTC,CASSPAGAGAYEQYF,TRBV6-6,-,TRBJ2-7,TRBD2
TGTGCCAGCACCCTAATCGGGGGGGGGAACCCGGAAAAACTGTTTTTT,CASTLIGGGNPEKLFF,TRBV6-6,-,TRBJ1-4,-
TGTGCCAGCAGTTCGGACAGGCAACAGCCCCAGCATTTT,CASSSDRQQPQHF,TRBV12-3/TRBV12-4,-,TRBJ1-5,TRBD1
TGCGCCAGCAGCCCGATGGGACAGGGGGCGATCCATGAGCAGTTCTTC,CASSPMGQGAIHEQFF,TRBV4-1,-,TRBJ2-1,TRBD1
TGTGCCAGCAGGGGGACACCAAATCAGCCCCAGCATTTT,CASRGTPNQPQHF,TRBV2,-,TRBJ1-5,-
TGTGCCACCAGCAGAGCACCACAGGGGTTGAGTGAAAAACTGTTTTTT,CATSRAPQGLSEKLFF,TRBV15,-,TRBJ1-4,TRBD1
TGCGCCAGCAGCTTGGCCGTGGGCGGGAGTTCCGAGCAGTACTTC,CASSLAVGGSSEQYF,TRBV5-1,-,TRBJ2-7,TRBD2
TGTGCCAGCAGCGCAGTAGCGGGAGGACTGGGGTCGGGAAATGAGCAGTTCTTC,CASSAVAGGLGSGNEQFF,TRBV9,-,TRBJ2-1,TRBD2
TGCGCCAGCAGCCTACGACAGGGCATTAATGAAAAACTGTTTTTT,CASSLRQGINEKLFF,TRBV5-1,-,TRBJ1-4,TRBD1
TGTGCCAGCAGTTCGAGGGGGGGCTCTTATGGCTACACCTTC,CASSSRGGSYGYTF,TRBV27,-,TRBJ1-2,-
TGTGCCAGCAGGTCGGGGGTTTTTGGCAATCAGCCCCAGCATTTT,CASRSGVFGNQPQHF,TRBV7-8,once,TRBJ1-5,-
TGTGCCAGCAGCTTGGGGGCTACAGGGAAGGGACAGCCCCAGCATTTT,CASSLGATGKGQPQHF,TRBV7-6,-,TRBJ1-5,-
TGTGCCAGCAGCTTAAGGACTAGCGGGGTATTCTACGAGCAGTACTTC,CASSLRTSGVFYEQYF,TRBV7-8,-,TRBJ2-7,TRBD2
TGTGCCAGCAGCTTAGCGGGCGACAGGTTTGAAGCTTTCTTT,CASSLAGDRFEAFF,TRBV7-9,-,TRBJ1-1,-
TGTGCCAGCAGTGACCGGACTAGCGGGAGTAACGCAGATACGCAGTATTTT,CASSDRTSGSNADTQYF,TRBV6-1,-,TRBJ2-3,TRBD2
TGTGCCAGCCATTTAGCTATCTTAAGCAATCAGCCCCAGCATTTT,CASHLAILSNQPQHF,TRBV28,-,TRBJ1-5,-
TGTGCCAGCAGCCAATCTCAGACAGCTAGCACAGATACGCAGTATTTT,CASSQSQTASTDTQYF,TRBV5-4,-,TRBJ2-3,-
TGCGCCAGCAGCTTGGAAACAGGGAGGGACTATGGCTACACCTTC,CASSLETGRDYGYTF,TRBV5-1,-,TRBJ1-2,-
TGCGCCAGCAGTGTTGGGACACGTAATTCACCCCTCCACTTT,CASSVGTRNSPLHF,TRBV10-2,-,TRBJ1-6,-
TGCGCCAGCAGCCCATTACCCGGGACAGGGGGTTGGCAACTGTTTTTT,CASSPLPGTGGWQLFF,TRBV5-1,-,TRBJ1-4,TRBD1
TGTGCCAGCACTCCGACAGGGATTCAGCCCCAGCATTTT,CASTPTGIQPQHF,TRBV2,-,TRBJ1-5,TRBD1
TGTGCCAGCAGGGGTAGCGGGGGGCAAGTCTACAATGAGCAGTTCTTC,CASRGSGGQVYNEQFF,TRBV27,few,TRBJ2-1,TRBD2
TGCGCCAGCAGCTTCCGGGACTTCGGAGGCAATGAGCAGTTCTTC,CASSFRDFGGNEQFF,TRBV5-1,-,TRBJ2-1,-
TGTGCCAGCAGCGCCTGCGCCGGGACAGGCTCTAACTATGGCTACACCTTC,CASSACAGTGSNYGYTF,TRBV21-1,-,TRBJ1-2,-
TGTGCCAGTAAACCAGGGGGAGGCCAAGAGACCCAGTACTTC,CASKPGGGQETQYF,TRBV19,-,TRBJ2-5,-
TGTGCCACCAGTGACCGGACAGGAGACTACACCGGGGAGCTGTTTTTT,CATSDRTGDYTGELFF,TRBV24-1,-,TRBJ2-2,TRBD1
TGTGCCAGCAGCCACGGGGGACAGGGACTCAACGAGCAGTACTTC,CASSHGGQGLNEQYF,TRBV3-1/TRBV3-2,-,TRBJ2-7,TRBD1
TGCGCCAGCAGCTTGGGCTGGGGGGGCAGCGGAAACACCATATATTTT,CASSLGWGGSGNTIYF,TRBV5-1,-,TRBJ1-3,-
TGCGCCAGCAGTCAACAGGACAGGGTACCGGGGGAGCTGTTTTTT,CASSQQDRVPGELFF,TRBV23-1,once,TRBJ2-2,TRBD1
TGTGCCAGCAGTCCAAATAGCTTGGAGACCCAGTACTTC,CASSPNSLETQYF,TRBV14,-,TRBJ2-5,-
TGTGCCAGCAGCTTAAACCCGTCTAGCGGGAGGGAGACCCAGTACTTC,CASSLNPSSGRETQYF,TRBV7-3,-,TRBJ2-5,TRBD2
TGTGCCAGCAGTTCCTCGGGGACAGGGGAAAACACCATATATTTT,CASSSSGTGENTIYF,TRBV6-5,-,TRBJ1-3,TRBD1
TGCAGCGTTGGATGGGACACCTTCTACAATGAGCAGTTCTTC,CSVGWDTFYNEQFF,TRBV29-1,once,TRBJ2-1,-
TGTGCCAGTAGTCCAGACAGGGCCTATGGCTACACCTTC,CASSPDRAYGYTF,TRBV19,-,TRBJ1-2,TRBD1
TGTGCCAGCACCCCTACAGGGTACAGCAATCAGCCCCAGCATTTT,CASTPTGYSNQPQHF,TRBV2,-,TRBJ1-5,-
TGTGCCAGCAGTCCTGGAGAGGATACTGAAGCTTTCTTT,CASSPGEDTEAFF,TRBV6-5,few,TRBJ1-1,-